One sample yielded the 27 T cell receptor beta chains listed below, sequenced in a study of neoadjuvant anti-PD-1 for oral cavity cancer. Time point of the sample: after neoadjuvant nivolumab, at surgical resection. Sequenced by immunoSEQ multiplex PCR; TCRdb stores in-frame clones only, minus some. The repertoire consists of about 14,000 clones, with approximately 75% occurring once and the leading ten covering about 2.5%. The sample consisted of PBMCs, taken after nivolumab (anti-PD-1) treatment. Source of these receptors: a person aged 35-79 years with oral cavity squamous cell carcinoma.

The chain is built from TRBV28 and TRBJ1-2; unclear D gene. Trimming removed 7 bases at V and 2 bases at J, with 11 bases between. The CDR3 is made up of 13 amino acids. Germline V gives CDR1 MDHEN, CDR2 SYDVKM. The chain's CDR3 is CASNRAVNYGYTF. In DNA form, the CDR3 reads TGTGCCAGCAATCGGGCAGTCAACTATGGCTACACCTTC.

This clone rates as medium-sized. The chain employs TRBV5-6 and TRBJ2-3, with 9 nucleotides matching TRBD2. V was pared by 4 bases and J by 4 bases, with 10 bases of the junction left unmatched. Germline V CDR1 and CDR2: SGHDT, YYEEEE. The CDR3 runs to 16 residues. The CDR3 region is CASSPAGLAGSDTQYF. The DNA of the CDR3 is TGTGCCAGCAGCCCCGCAGGGCTAGCGGGATCAGATACGCAGTATTTT. The variable domain in full, with the rest retrieved from reference TRBV5-6 and TRBJ2-3, is DAGVTQSPTHLIKTRGQQVTLRCSPKSGHDTVSWYQQALGQGPQFIFQYYEEEERQRGNFPDRFSGHQFPNYSSELNVNALLLGDSALYLCASSPAGLAGSDTQYFGPGTRLTVL.

The rearrangement links TRBV5-1 to TRBJ2-2; the match to TRBD2 covers 9 bases. The CDR3 runs 16 residues. With V trimmed by 5 bases and J by 4 bases, 9 bases remained unmatched. The germline gives CDR1 SGHRS, CDR2 YFSETQ. This chain's CDR3 is CASSRIAGAGTGELFF. The CDR3 coding sequence is TGCGCCAGCAGTCGCATAGCGGGAGCGGGCACCGGGGAGCTGTTTTTT.

The rearrangement joins TRBV18 to TRBJ2-1; 10 bases agree with TRBD1. There are 15 residues in the CDR3. CDR1 is KGHSH and CDR2 is LQKENI in the germline V gene. J lost 2 bases, V lost 2 bases, and 0 bases had no gene match. CDR3 protein: CASSPGTGAYNEQFF. CDR3 nucleotide sequence: TGTGCCAGCTCACCAGGGACAGGGGCCTACAATGAGCAGTTCTTC.

This sequence joins TRBV2 and TRBJ2-3; 12 bases are shared with TRBD2. This CDR3 has 17 residues. Per germline, CDR1 SNHLY and CDR2 FYNNEI. With V trimmed by 6 bases and J by 4 bases, 11 bases remained unmatched. The CDR3 loop is CASSLRLAGDFADTQYF. In DNA, the CDR3 is TGTGCCAGCAGCCTTCGACTAGCGGGAGATTTCGCAGATACGCAGTATTTT. The full variable domain, in which reference TRBV2 and TRBJ2-3 provide the parts outside the CDR3, is EPEVTQTPSHQVTQMGQEVILRCVPISNHLYFYWYRQILGQKVEFLVSFYNNEISEKSEIFDDQFSVERPDGSNFTLKIRSTKLEDSAMYFCASSLRLAGDFADTQYFGPGTRLTVL.

The rearrangement links TRBV4-2 to TRBJ2-5; D possibly corresponds to TRBD2 (6 bases). The CDR3 spans 15 residues. CDR1 is LGHNA and CDR2 is YNFKEQ in the germline V gene. The V end lost 0 bases, the J end lost 5 bases, and 13 bases lay between the germline ends. The CDR3 here is CASSQEEGREETQYF. Here the CDR3 DNA reads TGTGCCAGCAGCCAAGAAGAGGGACGGGAGGAGACCCAGTACTTC.

J is TRBJ1-2 and V is TRBV6-4; D remains ambiguous. V was cut by 5 bases and J by 7 bases, with 11 bases left in between. The CDR3 loop spans 12 amino acids. The germline V gene has CDR1 MRHNA and CDR2 SNTAGT. The CDR3: CASSYRRGGYTF. The DNA of the CDR3 is TGTGCCAGCAGTTATAGGCGCGGTGGCTACACCTTC.

J is TRBJ1-1 and V is TRBV19; D is undetermined. The V end lost 7 bases, the J end lost 5 bases, and 11 bases lay between the germline ends. CDR3 length equals 12 residues. Germline V gene data show CDR1 as LNHDA and CDR2 as SQIVND (reference sequence). CDR3 in amino acids: CASTDLGTEAFF. For the CDR3, the DNA is TGTGCCAGTACAGACCTCGGGACTGAAGCTTTCTTT.

This rearrangement joins TRBV6-5 to TRBJ1-1, with 11 positions matching TRBD1. The V gene end was trimmed by 2 bases and the J gene end by 5 bases; junction bases not matched to a gene: 7. Germline loops: CDR1 MNHEY, CDR2 SVGAGI. The CDR3 extends over 16 amino acids. The CDR3 loop reads CASSYLDRGRSTEAFF. The CDR3 region has the DNA TGTGCCAGCAGTTACCTGGACAGGGGGCGAAGTACTGAAGCTTTCTTT.

The chain couples TRBV6-5 to TRBJ1-2; D remains ambiguous. V lost 4 bases, J lost 3 bases, and 12 bases lay in between. This CDR3 is built from 14 residues. In germline, CDR1 is MNHEY, CDR2 SVGAGI. CDR3 DNA: TGTGCCAGCAGTTCCACAGCGTTTTACTATGGCTACACCTTC. Translation gives CASSSTAFYYGYTF.

The count of this clone is one. This rearrangement joins TRBV5-1 to TRBJ2-1, with TRBD1 identical over 10 bases. Germline CDR1 and CDR2: SGHRS and YFSETQ. After removal of 4 bases from V and 8 bases from J, the junction contained 6 bases not matched to a gene. This CDR3 has 14 amino acids. CDR3 sequence: CASSPGQGVDEQFF. In nucleotides, the CDR3 is TGCGCCAGCAGCCCTGGACAGGGGGTGGATGAGCAGTTCTTC.

The chain is built from TRBV15 and TRBJ1-4, with D possibly being TRBD1 (5 bases). The CDR3 consists of 16 residues. V was shortened by 1 base and J by 5 bases, with 14 bases between the two germline ends. Germline assignment: CDR1 LNHNV and CDR2 YYDKDF (reference sequence). CDR3 bases: TGTGCCACCAGCAGAGCCTTCGGGACGGGGAATGAAAAACTGTTTTTT. Its translation is CATSRAFGTGNEKLFF.

The CDR3 here is CASSQGSGYTF. DNA for the CDR3: TGTGCCAGCAGCCAGGGCTCTGGCTACACCTTC. This chain links TRBV25-1 with TRBJ1-2; tentative D call: TRBD1 (5 bases). Germline V gene lookup returns CDR1 MGHDK and CDR2 SYGVNS. The V gene lost 6 bases and the J gene lost 7 bases, with 9 bases spanning the gap. The CDR3 is made up of 11 amino acids.

This clone was counted between two and nine times. This chain links TRBV7-9 with TRBJ1-2; D not certain. Trimming took 4 bases from V and 3 from J, leaving 9 bases between them. The CDR3 contains 13 residues. Germline lookup yields CDR1 SEHNR and CDR2 FQNEAQ (reference sequence). CDR3 protein: CASSSREDYGYTF. The DNA of the CDR3 is TGTGCCAGCAGCTCCCGGGAGGACTATGGCTACACCTTC.

V usage is TRBV4-1 and J usage is TRBJ1-1, with D uncertain. Trimming shortened V by 2 bases and J by 0 bases, and 10 bases separated the two germline ends. The germline CDR1 and CDR2 sequences are MGHRA and YSYEKL. CDR3 length equals 15 residues. The CDR3 loop reads CASSQTVIMNTEAFF. The DNA of the CDR3 is TGCGCCAGCAGCCAAACTGTCATCATGAACACTGAAGCTTTCTTT.

This rearrangement joins TRBV30 to TRBJ2-2; 9 bases are a match to TRBD1. Per germline, CDR1 GTSNPN and CDR2 SVGIG (reference sequence). CDR3 length: 14 residues. V shed 4 bases and J 9 bases; nucleotides not matched to a gene: 9. CDR3 loop: CAWKRPGTGRELFF. The CDR3 DNA is TGTGCCTGGAAACGTCCCGGGACAGGGAGGGAGCTGTTTTTT.

V usage is TRBV27 and J usage is TRBJ2-3; TRBD2 matches 11 bases. The CDR3 sequence is 16 residues long. Germline assignment: CDR1 MNHEY and CDR2 SMNVEV (reference sequence). Trimming took 7 bases from V and 6 from J; bases not matched to a gene: 12. CDR3 DNA: TGTGCCAGCAAGCGTGCGACTAGCGGGAATCTCGATACGCAGTATTTT. Protein sequence: CASKRATSGNLDTQYF.

The chain combines TRBV30 with TRBJ2-1, with D perhaps matching TRBD2 (5 bases). This CDR3 comprises 12 residues. The germline V gene encodes CDR1 GTSNPN and CDR2 SVGIG (reference sequence). Trimming shortened V by 5 bases and J by 3 bases, and 8 bases separated the two germline ends. CDR3 residues: CAWATSYNEQFF. Here the CDR3 DNA reads TGTGCCTGGGCTACTAGCTACAATGAGCAGTTCTTC.

The table lists this clone with a count of one. This chain links TRBV4-1 with TRBJ2-7, with D uncertain. Germline CDR1 MGHRA, CDR2 YSYEKL. Trimming took off 1 base at V and 2 bases at J, with 24 bases between the two ends. The CDR3 sequence is 19 residues long. The CDR3: CASSQAPRHTRNYTYEQYF. The CDR3 bases are TGCGCCAGCAGCCAAGCCCCTCGGCACACACGAAACTATACCTACGAGCAGTACTTC.

This clone has just one count. V gene TRBV5-6 combines with J gene TRBJ1-1; no clear D. The V end lost 2 bases, the J end lost 0 bases, and 14 bases lay between the germline ends. This CDR3 has 16 residues. Germline CDR1 is SGHDT and CDR2 is YYEEEE. Here the CDR3 reads CASSLLRLSMNTEAFF. Here the CDR3 DNA reads TGTGCCAGCAGCTTACTACGGTTAAGCATGAACACTGAAGCTTTCTTT. Full variable domain (rest looked up from reference TRBV5-6 and TRBJ1-1): DAGVTQSPTHLIKTRGQQVTLRCSPKSGHDTVSWYQQALGQGPQFIFQYYEEEERQRGNFPDRFSGHQFPNYSSELNVNALLLGDSALYLCASSLLRLSMNTEAFFGQGTRLTVV.

V is TRBV30 and J is TRBJ2-7; 10 positions match TRBD1. Germline values: CDR1 GTSNPN, CDR2 SVGIG (reference sequence). The J segment lost 5 bases and the V segment lost 2 bases, leaving 9 bases of the junction unmatched. CDR3 size: 15 residues. CDR3: CAWSPRQGASDEQYF. Here the CDR3 DNA reads TGTGCCTGGAGTCCTAGACAGGGGGCCTCGGACGAGCAGTACTTC.

The chain employs TRBV15 and TRBJ1-2; D not resolved. Per germline, CDR1 LNHNV and CDR2 YYDKDF (reference sequence). With 1 base removed from V and 7 bases from J, the gap between germline ends came to 16 bases. The CDR3 consists of 15 residues. The DNA of the CDR3 is TGTGCCACCAGCAGAGGGCCTGAGGCTGACGCTGGCTACACCTTC. This translates into CATSRGPEADAGYTF.

The V call is TRBV6-5, the J call TRBJ2-1, with 11 positions matching TRBD2. The CDR3 spans 15 residues. Germline values: CDR1 MNHEY, CDR2 SVGAGI. The ends lost 6 bases at V and 6 bases at J; junction bases unmatched: 7. The CDR3 reads CASRQTSGRSNEQFF. The DNA for the CDR3 is TGTGCCAGCAGGCAAACTAGCGGGAGAAGCAATGAGCAGTTCTTC.

The chain joins TRBV9 to TRBJ2-1; D gene uncertain. Germline CDR1 and CDR2: SGDLS and YYNGEE. The CDR3 is 14 residues long. V was trimmed by 0 bases and J by 5 bases, leaving 9 bases between them. The CDR3 loop is CASSVGPVHNEQFF. CDR3 nucleotide sequence: TGTGCCAGCAGCGTAGGACCGGTCCACAATGAGCAGTTCTTC.

The CDR3 DNA sequence: TGCGCCAGCAGCCCCCTGCGAGATGGCTACACCTTC. It encodes CASSPLRDGYTF. The V gene is TRBV5-1, the J gene TRBJ1-2; D unresolved. The CDR3 covers 12 residues. With 4 bases removed from V and 6 bases from J, the gap between germline ends came to 10 bases. Germline V gives CDR1 SGHRS, CDR2 YFSETQ.

J is TRBJ2-1 and V is TRBV27; D is unresolved. The germline V gene has CDR1 MNHEY and CDR2 SMNVEV (reference sequence). This CDR3 has 14 residues. V lost 6 bases and J lost 0, with 9 bases in between. For the CDR3, the DNA is TGTGCCAGCAGGCGAGTGAGCTCCTACAATGAGCAGTTCTTC. It translates to CASRRVSSYNEQFF.

The V gene is TRBV6-5, the J gene TRBJ1-3, with D unresolved. The V gene lost 6 bases and the J gene lost 4 bases, with 13 bases spanning the gap. This CDR3 contains 14 residues. Germline CDR1 and CDR2: MNHEY and SVGAGI. The CDR3, as DNA: TGTGCCAGCAGCGCCGGACTTGGGGGAAACACCATATATTTT. Protein product: CASSAGLGGNTIYF.